The entry below describes one T cell receptor beta chain. The sample belongs to a study of T cells in pancreatic ductal adenocarcinoma. Germline CDR1 SGHVS, CDR2 FQNEAQ. The junction had 9 bases not matched to a gene; V was cut back by 5 bases and J by 2 bases. CDR3 size: 15 residues. Surgery without prior neoadjuvant therapy was the treatment of the selected pancreatic ductal adenocarcinoma patients. Using immunoSEQ multiplex PCR, the repertoire was profiled, and TCRdb retains in-frame clones only, with some absent. This sample carries more than 85,000 clones, over 90% of them seen once, and the ten largest clones take less than 4%.

The sequence was collected from a human donor with pancreatic ductal adenocarcinoma. Sequencing used PBMCs. V and J are TRBV7-8 and TRBJ2-7; 7 bases map to TRBD1. The CDR3 sequence is CASSTGFRGTYEQYF. The DNA for the CDR3 is TGTGCCAGCAGCACGGGGTTCAGGGGGACCTACGAGCAGTACTTC. Supplemented by reference TRBV7-8 and TRBJ2-7, the full variable domain reads GAGVSQSPRYKVAKRGQDVALRCDPISGHVSLFWYQQALGQGPEFLTYFQNEAQLDKSGLPSDRFFAERPEGSVSTLKIQRTQQEDSAVYLCASSTGFRGTYEQYFGPGTRLTVT.